The clone carrying this TCR beta chain has only a few counts. These data originate in a study of blood T cell repertoires in COVID-19. Study-level information: COVID-19 samples collected from the United States, Italy and Spain covered acute and convalescent phases. In each case, the material was cDNA or gDNA derived from T cells, B-cell-depleted T cells, or PBMCs.

Living in 24 US areas, the participants were between about 18 and 95 years of age. Cohort placement rested on clinical history that participants reported themselves. Repertoires were generated with immunoSEQ multiplex PCR, while TCRdb's copy carries only in-frame clones and drops some. The sample has 210,000 or so clones, about four fifths seen once. The CDR3 consists of 15 residues. Germline-derived CDR1 and CDR2 are LGHDT and YNNKEL (reference sequence). The V segment lost 5 bases and the J segment 2 bases; nucleotides outside the gene matches: 6. The origin of this receptor is a woman aged 45-59 years with acute COVID-19. The source material was PBMCs or T cells enriched from blood (not recorded which). The chain has TRBV3-1 (or the pseudogene TRBV3-2) and TRBJ2-7, with 10 positions matching TRBD2. Written as DNA, the CDR3 is TGTGCCAGCAGCTTCGGACTAGCGGAAACCTACGAGCAGTACTTC. Its translation is CASSFGLAETYEQYF.